These T cell receptor beta chains were read from a single sample in a study of shared clonotypes between healthy human individuals. This table comes from immunoSEQ multiplex PCR, and its TCRdb copy is limited to in-frame clones, with some not included. The data contain over 1.4 million clones, roughly 96% of them seen just once; the ten biggest clones take up approximately 1.1%. Source material: naive CD4+ T cells sorted from blood. The source is a man younger than 45 in good health. Each CDR3 is given with its conserved first and last residue. The order of the fields is clone size, V gene, CDR3 protein. Clone size is stated in some rows and not others, as once, few, many or a class when expanded.

size: .
V: TRBV4-1
CDR3: CASSNPGDRYYEQYF

size: .
V: TRBV6-5
CDR3: CASSYSRGTLQETQYF

size: .
V: TRBV29-1
CDR3: CSVYGGLPGNTIYF

size: .
V: TRBV5-5
CDR3: CASSLDLRDRGRFQHF

size: few
V: TRBV27
CDR3: CASSFSYNEQFF

size: once
V: TRBV10-1
CDR3: CASTRDLGTGELFF

size: .
V: TRBV20-1
CDR3: CSARSGNEQFF

size: .
V: TRBV7-2
CDR3: CASSLVPGYEQYF

size: .
V: TRBV19
CDR3: CASSGGLKTANYGYTF

size: .
V: TRBV10-1
CDR3: CASSESPRGRTDTQYF

size: .
V: TRBV10-3
CDR3: CAIKLQGDYGYTF

size: .
V: TRBV15
CDR3: CATSSPAGAFYEQYF

size: .
V: TRBV6-5
CDR3: CASSYQAASEETQYF

size: .
V: TRBV7-2
CDR3: CASSIGLAGAGYEQYF

size: .
V: TRBV7-2
CDR3: CASSPPGLVNTGELFF

size: .
V: TRBV5-1
CDR3: CASSLVGSGSTEAFF

size: .
V: TRBV28
CDR3: CASSNQGTGDYEQYF

size: .
V: TRBV9
CDR3: CASSPTGSGANVLTF

size: .
V: TRBV5-4
CDR3: CASSSPARSPNTDTQYF

size: once
V: TRBV28
CDR3: CASSTTGGIQPQHF

size: .
V: TRBV7-8
CDR3: CASSSGTALSYNEQFF

size: .
V: TRBV10-2
CDR3: CASSESLGLARGEQFF

size: .
V: TRBV2
CDR3: CASTQGVWQGIRGGTQYF

size: .
V: TRBV6-1
CDR3: CATLGTPFYNEQFF

size: .
V: TRBV9
CDR3: CASSVGQGMADTQYF

size: .
V: TRBV27
CDR3: CASSLLGETQYF

size: .
V: TRBV19
CDR3: CASSLRRAGTQPQHF

size: .
V: TRBV19
CDR3: CASKGTSGSPLEQYF

size: .
V: TRBV12-5
CDR3: CASQSPGGDPSAYEQYF

size: .
V: TRBV2
CDR3: CASSLGEDQPQHF

size: .
V: TRBV6-6
CDR3: CASSMTGTHEKLFF

size: .
V: TRBV7-9
CDR3: CASSERESQAPVF

size: .
V: TRBV28
CDR3: CASSEQGTNEKLFF

size: .
V: TRBV6-6
CDR3: CASRIWTGYNEQFF

size: .
V: TRBV6-1
CDR3: CASSERTRAKNIQYF

size: .
V: TRBV5-4
CDR3: CASSSGLAGGSKLEQYF

size: .
V: TRBV5-4
CDR3: CASSSPGSYEQYF

size: .
V: TRBV27
CDR3: CASRPGTDNHYPYEQYF

size: .
V: TRBV5-4
CDR3: CASTTPGEIQETQYF